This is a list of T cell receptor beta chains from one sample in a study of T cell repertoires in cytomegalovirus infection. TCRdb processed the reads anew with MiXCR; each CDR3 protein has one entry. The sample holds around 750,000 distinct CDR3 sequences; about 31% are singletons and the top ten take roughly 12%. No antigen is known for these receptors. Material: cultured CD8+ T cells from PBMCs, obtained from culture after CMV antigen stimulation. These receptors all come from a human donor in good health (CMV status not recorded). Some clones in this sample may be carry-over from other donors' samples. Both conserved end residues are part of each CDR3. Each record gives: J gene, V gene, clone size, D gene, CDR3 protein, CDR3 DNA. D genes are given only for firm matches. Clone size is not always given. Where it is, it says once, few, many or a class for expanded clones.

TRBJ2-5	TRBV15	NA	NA	CATSIGSSTETQYF	TGTGCCACCAGCATTGGTTCTAGCACGGAGACCCAGTACTTC
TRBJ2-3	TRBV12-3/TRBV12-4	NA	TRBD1	CASIPGQGAFSTDTQYF	TGTGCCAGCATCCCGGGACAGGGGGCCTTTTCCACAGATACGCAGTATTTT
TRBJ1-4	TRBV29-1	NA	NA	CSVIGTTNEKLFF	TGCAGCGTTATTGGGACAACTAATGAAAAACTGTTTTTT
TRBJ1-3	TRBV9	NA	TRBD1	CASEGDSRNTIYF	TGTGCCAGCGAAGGGGACAGTAGAAACACCATATATTTT
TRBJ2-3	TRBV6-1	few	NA	CASSVTGTLSTDTQYF	TGTGCCAGCAGTGTCACCGGGACTCTTAGCACAGATACGCAGTATTTT
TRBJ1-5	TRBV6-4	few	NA	CATGAGEGQPQHF	TGTGCCACCGGGGCGGGGGAAGGTCAGCCCCAGCATTTT
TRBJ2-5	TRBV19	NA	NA	CASSIVTGSQETQYF	TGTGCCAGTAGTATAGTAACAGGGTCCCAAGAGACCCAGTACTTC
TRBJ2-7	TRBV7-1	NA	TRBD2	CASSPTKRGSEQYF	TGTGCCAGCAGCCCGACTAAGCGGGGTAGCGAGCAGTACTTC
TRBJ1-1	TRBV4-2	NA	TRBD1	CASSLWTGMNTEAFF	TGTGCCAGCAGCCTTTGGACAGGCATGAACACTGAAGCTTTCTTT
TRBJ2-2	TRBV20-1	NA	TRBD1	CSARVIGQGRTGELFF	TGCAGTGCTAGAGTCATAGGACAGGGGCGGACCGGGGAGCTGTTTTTT
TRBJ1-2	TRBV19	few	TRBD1	CASWTGVDYGYTF	TGTGCCAGTTGGACAGGGGTTGACTATGGCTACACCTTC
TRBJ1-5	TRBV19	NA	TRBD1	CASKARGTDQPQHF	TGTGCCAGTAAGGCCAGGGGGACGGATCAGCCCCAGCATTTT
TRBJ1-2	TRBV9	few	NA	CASSGDSYNYGYTF	TGTGCCAGCAGCGGAGACAGCTATAACTATGGCTACACCTTC
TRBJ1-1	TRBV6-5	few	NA	CASSPIRSAEAFF	TGTGCCAGCAGCCCTATTCGGAGCGCGGAAGCTTTCTTT
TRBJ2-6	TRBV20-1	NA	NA	CSARPDSHCGANVLTF	TGCAGTGCTAGACCCGACAGTCACTGTGGGGCCAACGTCCTGACTTTC
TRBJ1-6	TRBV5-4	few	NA	CASSSTGAPPLHF	TGTGCCAGCAGCTCTACCGGGGCGCCGCCCCTCCACTTT
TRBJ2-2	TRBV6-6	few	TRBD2	CASTDRLAGGADSDRPPGELFF	TGTGCCAGCACCGACAGGCTAGCGGGGGGGGCCGACTCGGATCGACCCCCCGGGGAGCTGTTTTTT
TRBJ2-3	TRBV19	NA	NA	CASSIAWDTTLEDTQYF	TGTGCCAGTAGTATAGCATGGGACACTACGTTAGAAGATACGCAGTATTTT
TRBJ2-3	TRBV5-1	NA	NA	CASSLGPLATTQYF	TGCGCCAGCAGCTTGGGGCCCCTAGCGACTACGCAGTATTTT
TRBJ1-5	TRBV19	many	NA	CASREGNQPQHF	TGTGCCAGTCGCGAGGGCAATCAGCCCCAGCATTTT
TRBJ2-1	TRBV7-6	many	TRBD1	CASSPDRVHNEQFF	TGTGCCAGCAGCCCGGACAGGGTCCACAATGAGCAGTTCTTC
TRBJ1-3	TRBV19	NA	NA	CASRLRGSGNTIYF	TGTGCCAGTCGACTGAGGGGATCTGGAAACACCATATATTTT